Described below is a single T cell receptor (beta chain) sequence and its context. The data were obtained in a study of blood T cell repertoires in COVID-19. Study-level background: There were acute and convalescent COVID-19 samples, and they came from the United States, Italy and Spain. The cDNA or gDNA used as material had been derived from T cells, B-cell-depleted T cells, or PBMCs.

Germline loops: CDR1 KGHSH, CDR2 LQKENI. Trimming took off 6 bases at V and 4 bases at J, with 18 bases between the two ends. This CDR3 has 15 amino acids. As handled by the study authors: Estimation of nucleated cell counts relied on the amplification of reference gene primers. Some clones are missing from TCRdb's copy, which holds only in-frame ones; the method was immunoSEQ multiplex PCR. The D gene and trimming were derived from the DNA, and the V and J assignments and clone size from that table. The table includes 150,000 to 200,000 clones, roughly four fifths detected once. Material for sequencing was peripheral blood. The chain recombines TRBV18 with TRBJ1-1; D is possibly TRBD1 (5 bases). The sequence came from a woman in her 70s with COVID-19, enrolled during active disease. As DNA, the CDR3 is TGTGCCAGCTCTTCCGTAAGTTCAGGGATCACTGAAGCTTTCTTT. Translating it yields CASSSVSSGITEAFF.